This T cell receptor beta chain emerged from a study of blood T cells in healthy people across ages. The use of a sample-barcoded 5' primer and a J-beta primer mix characterized a second PCR of about 7 to 12 cycles. Using its own MiXCR run on the 5' RACE reads, TCRdb lists one record per CDR3 protein. The table includes 1.8 million or so distinct CDR3 sequences, more than 35% detected once. CDR1 and CDR2 from the germline V gene are SGDLS and YYNGEE. The CDR3 covers 14 residues. The ends were cut back, 3 bases at V and 1 base at J, with 10 bases in the middle. This clonotype has more than one count but fewer than ten.

Sequencing was performed on blood. This chain uses TRBV9 with TRBJ1-1, with D possibly TRBD1 on 5 matching bases. This sequence originates from a human donor in good health. Here the CDR3 DNA reads TGTGCCAGCAGCGCAGGGTCAGGGAACACTGAAGCTTTCTTT. This translates into CASSAGSGNTEAFF.